The present entry profiles one T cell receptor (beta chain) with its context. This entry is derived from a study of blood T cells in healthy people across ages. The CDR3 consists of 17 residues. Trimming cost V 0 bases and J 2 bases; bases outside gene matches: 10. Germline CDR1 DFQATT, CDR2 SNEGSKA (reference sequence). Combining a sample-barcoded 5' primer with a J-beta primer mix, a second PCR ran for 7 to 11 cycles. TCRdb passed the 5' RACE reads through MiXCR, listing each CDR3 protein once. The sample shows some 1,000,000 distinct CDR3 sequences, around 27% of them seen only once. This sample was also put to use in a study of T cells of mothers and their children.

V gene TRBV20-1 combines with J gene TRBJ2-7; 10 bases line up with TRBD1. This TCR derives from a girl aged 2 to 9 in good health. The sample was blood. The CDR3 loop reads CSARDGARQGAPYEQYF. CDR3 in DNA: TGCAGTGCTAGAGATGGGGCGCGACAGGGGGCTCCCTACGAGCAGTACTTC.